This T cell receptor beta chain appears in the sequencing data of a study of T cell changes during pregnancy in multiple sclerosis. Sequenced by immunoSEQ multiplex PCR; TCRdb stores in-frame clones only, minus some. The sample records around 40,000 clones, about nine tenths being singletons. The germline gives CDR1 SGHNT, CDR2 YYREEE (reference sequence). V was pared by 2 bases and J by 1 base, with 2 bases of the junction left unmatched. The CDR3 consists of 15 residues. The rearrangement uses TRBV5-4 and TRBJ2-3, with 9 bases that match TRBD2. The input for sequencing was CD8+ T cells from peripheral blood mononuclear cells, taken in the second trimester of pregnancy. This TCR came from a female donor with multiple sclerosis, enrolled in a pregnancy study. This CDR3 reads CASSLIAGGTDTQYF. CDR3 coding DNA: TGTGCCAGCAGCTTAATAGCGGGAGGCACAGATACGCAGTATTTT.